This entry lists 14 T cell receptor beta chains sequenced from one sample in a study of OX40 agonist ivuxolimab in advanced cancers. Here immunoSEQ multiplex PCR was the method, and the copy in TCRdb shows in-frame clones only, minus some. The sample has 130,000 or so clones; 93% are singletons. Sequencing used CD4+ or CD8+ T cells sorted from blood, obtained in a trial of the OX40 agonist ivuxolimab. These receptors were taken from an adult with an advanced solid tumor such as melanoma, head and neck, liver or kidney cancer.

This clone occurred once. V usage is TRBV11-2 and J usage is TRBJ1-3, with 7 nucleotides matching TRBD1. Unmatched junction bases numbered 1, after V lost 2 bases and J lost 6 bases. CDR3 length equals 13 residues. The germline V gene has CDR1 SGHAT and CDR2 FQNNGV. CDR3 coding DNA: TGTGCCAGCAGCTTAACAGGGGAAAACACCATATATTTT. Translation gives CASSLTGENTIYF.

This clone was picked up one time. The CDR3 DNA sequence: TGTGCCAGCAGGATCGGGACTAGCGGTTTTAGGGGCACAGATACGCAGTATTTT. It yields the protein CASRIGTSGFRGTDTQYF. This chain joins TRBV27 and TRBJ2-3; 11 bases agree with TRBD2. Per germline, CDR1 MNHEY and CDR2 SMNVEV (reference sequence). This CDR3 is built from 18 residues. V trimming: 6 bases; J trimming: 1 base; junction bases outside the gene matches: 12.

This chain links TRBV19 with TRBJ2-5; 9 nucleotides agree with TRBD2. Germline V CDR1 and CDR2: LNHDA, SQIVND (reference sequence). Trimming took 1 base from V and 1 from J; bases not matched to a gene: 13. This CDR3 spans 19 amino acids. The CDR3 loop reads CASSIGPGGLAGIQETQYF. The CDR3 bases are TGTGCCAGTAGTATAGGGCCTGGGGGGCTAGCGGGAATCCAAGAGACCCAGTACTTC.

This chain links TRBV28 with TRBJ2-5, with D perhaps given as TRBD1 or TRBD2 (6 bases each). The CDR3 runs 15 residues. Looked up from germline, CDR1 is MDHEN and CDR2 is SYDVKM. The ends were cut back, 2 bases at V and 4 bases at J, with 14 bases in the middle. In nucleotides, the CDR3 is TGTGCCAGCAGTTTAGGGGGCAGGGGAGGAGAGACCCAGTACTTC. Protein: CASSLGGRGGETQYF. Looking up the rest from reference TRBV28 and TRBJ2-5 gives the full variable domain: DVKVTQSSRYLVKRTGEKVFLECVQDMDHENMFWYRQDPGLGLRLIYFSYDVKMKEKGDIPEGYSVSREKKERFSLILESASTNQTSMYLCASSLGGRGGETQYFGPGTRLLVL.

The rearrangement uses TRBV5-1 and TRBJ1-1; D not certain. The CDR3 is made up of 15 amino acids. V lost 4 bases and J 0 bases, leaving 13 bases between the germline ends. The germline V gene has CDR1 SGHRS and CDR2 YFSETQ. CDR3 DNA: TGCGCCAGCAGCCCCCTGGTGGGGATGAACACTGAAGCTTTCTTT. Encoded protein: CASSPLVGMNTEAFF.

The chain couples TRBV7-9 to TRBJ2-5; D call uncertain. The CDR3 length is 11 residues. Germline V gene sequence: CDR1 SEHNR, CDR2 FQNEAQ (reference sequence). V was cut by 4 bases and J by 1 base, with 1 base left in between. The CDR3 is CASSSQETQYF. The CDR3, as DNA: TGTGCCAGCAGCTCCCAAGAGACCCAGTACTTC.

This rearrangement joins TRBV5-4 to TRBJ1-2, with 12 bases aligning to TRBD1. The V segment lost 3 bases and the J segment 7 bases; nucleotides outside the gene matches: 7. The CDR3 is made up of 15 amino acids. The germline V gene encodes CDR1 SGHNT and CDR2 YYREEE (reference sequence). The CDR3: CASSSPGQGAGGYTF. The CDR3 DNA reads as TGTGCCAGCAGCTCACCGGGACAGGGGGCGGGTGGCTACACCTTC.

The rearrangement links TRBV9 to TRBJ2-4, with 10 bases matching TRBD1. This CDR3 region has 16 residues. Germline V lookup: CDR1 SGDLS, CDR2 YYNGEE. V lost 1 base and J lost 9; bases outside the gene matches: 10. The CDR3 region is CASSVYRQGAKAIQYF. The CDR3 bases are TGTGCCAGCAGCGTATATCGACAGGGGGCGAAGGCCATTCAGTACTTC. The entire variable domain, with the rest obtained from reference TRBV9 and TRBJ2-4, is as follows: DSGVTQTPKHLITATGQRVTLRCSPRSGDLSVYWYQQSLDQGLQFLIQYYNGEERAKGNILERFSAQQFPDLHSELNLSSLELGDSALYFCASSVYRQGAKAIQYFGAGTRLSVL.

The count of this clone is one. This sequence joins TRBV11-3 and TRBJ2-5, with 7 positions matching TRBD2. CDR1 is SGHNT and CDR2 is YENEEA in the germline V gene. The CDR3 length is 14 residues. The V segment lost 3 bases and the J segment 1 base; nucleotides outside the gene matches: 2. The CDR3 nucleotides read TGTGCCAGCAGCTTGGGGGGGGTCCAAGAGACCCAGTACTTC. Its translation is CASSLGGVQETQYF.

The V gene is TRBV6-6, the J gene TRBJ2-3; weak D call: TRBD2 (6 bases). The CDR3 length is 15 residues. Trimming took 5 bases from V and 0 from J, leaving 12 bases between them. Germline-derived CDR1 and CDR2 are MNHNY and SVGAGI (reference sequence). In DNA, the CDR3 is TGTGCCAGCAGTCCAGCGGGTCAGAGCACAGATACGCAGTATTTT. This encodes CASSPAGQSTDTQYF.

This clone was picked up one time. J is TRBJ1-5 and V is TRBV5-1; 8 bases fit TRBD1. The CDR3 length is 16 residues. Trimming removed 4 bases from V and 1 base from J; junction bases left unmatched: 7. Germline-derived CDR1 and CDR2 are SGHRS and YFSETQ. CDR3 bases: TGCGCCAGCAGCGTGGGAACAGGGGGAAGCAATCAGCCCCAGCATTTT. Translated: CASSVGTGGSNQPQHF.

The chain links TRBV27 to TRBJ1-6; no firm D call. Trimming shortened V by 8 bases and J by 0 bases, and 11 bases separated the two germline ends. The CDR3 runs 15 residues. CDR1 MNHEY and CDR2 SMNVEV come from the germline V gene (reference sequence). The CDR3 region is CASRTMRSYNSPLHF. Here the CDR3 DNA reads TGTGCCAGCCGGACCATGCGCTCCTATAATTCACCCCTCCACTTT.

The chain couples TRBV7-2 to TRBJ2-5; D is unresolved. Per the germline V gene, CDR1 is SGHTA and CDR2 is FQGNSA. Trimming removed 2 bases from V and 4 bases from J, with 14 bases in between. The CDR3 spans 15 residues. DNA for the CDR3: TGTGCCAGCAGCTTATACAGAACCTCTGGAGAGACCCAGTACTTC. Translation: CASSLYRTSGETQYF.

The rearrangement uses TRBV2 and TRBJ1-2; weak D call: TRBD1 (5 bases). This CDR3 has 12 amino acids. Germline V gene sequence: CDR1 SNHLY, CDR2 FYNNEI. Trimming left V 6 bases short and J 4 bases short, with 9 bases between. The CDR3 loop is CASRGRVYGYTF. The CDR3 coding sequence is TGTGCCAGCAGGGGACGGGTCTATGGCTACACCTTC.